A single sample is the source of the 19 T cell receptor beta chains below, sequenced in a study of blood T cell repertoires in COVID-19. TCRdb's copy holds only in-frame clones and misses some; the assay was immunoSEQ multiplex PCR. Of fewer than 80,000 clones listed, roughly 85% are singletons. The sample comprised peripheral blood. The source is a man aged 25-40 years with acute or convalescent COVID-19.

CDR3 coding DNA: TGTGCCAGCAGCCGGACAGCGAACACTGAAGCTTTCTTT. Translated: CASSRTANTEAFF. J is TRBJ1-1 and V is TRBV11-2; possible D gene TRBD1, 6 bases. Germline V gene sequence: CDR1 SGHAT, CDR2 FQNNGV. This CDR3 spans 13 amino acids. Trimming took 5 bases from V and 1 from J, leaving 8 bases between them. The variable domain in full, completed from reference TRBV11-2 and TRBJ1-1, reads EAGVAQSPRYKIIEKRQSVAFWCNPISGHATLYWYQQILGQGPKLLIQFQNNGVVDDSQLPKDRFSAERLKGVDSTLKIQPAKLEDSAVYLCASSRTANTEAFFGQGTRLTVV.

The rearrangement links TRBV29-1 to TRBJ1-2; D gene unclear. V shed 0 bases and J shed 12 bases, with 11 bases lying between them. Per germline, CDR1 SQVTM and CDR2 ANQGSEA. This CDR3 contains 11 residues. For the CDR3, the DNA is TGCAGCGTTGAAGATCGGCGGCTACACACCTTC. This translates into CSVEDRRLHTF.

Only one count was recorded for this clone. The chain couples TRBV10-2 to TRBJ1-6, with D unresolved. Trimming cost V 2 bases and J 9 bases, with 11 bases left between them. Germline assignment: CDR1 WSHSY and CDR2 SAAADI. This CDR3 has 14 amino acids. The CDR3, as DNA: TGCGCCAGCAGTGAGGGCTCCCGTGGTTCACCCCTCCACTTT. It translates to CASSEGSRGSPLHF.

The J gene is TRBJ1-1, the V gene TRBV2; 9 positions agree with TRBD1. This CDR3 contains 14 residues. The germline V gene has CDR1 SNHLY and CDR2 FYNNEI. J lost 7 bases, V lost 2 bases, and 5 bases had no gene match. The CDR3: CASSEWTGEGEAFF. The CDR3 bases are TGTGCCAGCAGTGAATGGACAGGGGAGGGTGAAGCTTTCTTT.

This sequence joins TRBV6-5 and TRBJ1-4; 7 nucleotides match TRBD1. With V trimmed by 6 bases and J by 3 bases, 4 bases remained unmatched. The CDR3 covers 14 residues. The germline V gene has CDR1 MNHEY and CDR2 SVGAGI. CDR3 sequence reads: CASRAGQANEKLFF. The CDR3 nucleotides are TGTGCCAGCAGGGCCGGACAGGCTAATGAAAAACTGTTTTTT.

The table lists this clone with a count of one. This sequence joins TRBV10-2 and TRBJ2-7; D gene uncertain. Trimming removed 0 bases at V and 3 bases at J, with 9 bases between. CDR1 WSHSY and CDR2 SAAADI come from the germline V gene. This CDR3 is built from 14 residues. Here the CDR3 DNA reads TGCGCCAGCAGTGAGTCGGCCTCCCACTACGAGCAGTACTTC. It encodes CASSESASHYEQYF.

The table lists this clone with a few counts. This chain connects TRBV10-1 to TRBJ2-3, with 10 bases that match TRBD2. The CDR3 has 14 residues. Germline V lookup: CDR1 WNHNN, CDR2 SYGVQD (reference sequence). V lost 5 bases to trimming and J lost 7 bases; unmatched junction nucleotides: 6. DNA of the CDR3: TGCGCCAGCAGTAGCGGGGGGGCCCCTAATACGCAGTATTTT. This gives the protein CASSSGGAPNTQYF.

The chain joins TRBV6-5 to TRBJ2-7; 7 nucleotides match TRBD1. The CDR3 sequence is 14 residues long. V lost 5 bases to trimming and J lost 1 base; unmatched junction nucleotides: 5. Germline CDR1 reads MNHEY; CDR2 reads SVGAGI. CDR3 in amino acids: CASSRGLGSYEQYF. The CDR3 coding sequence is TGTGCCAGCAGTAGGGGGCTAGGGTCCTACGAGCAGTACTTC.

V is TRBV5-1 and J is TRBJ2-3; 7 nucleotides match TRBD1. The germline V gene encodes CDR1 SGHRS and CDR2 YFSETQ. The CDR3 is 16 amino acids. The J segment lost 2 bases and the V segment lost 0 bases, leaving 6 bases of the junction unmatched. The CDR3 nucleotides read TGCGCCAGCAGCTTGGCCCCGGGACAGATCACAGATACGCAGTATTTT. This sequence encodes CASSLAPGQITDTQYF.

The chain uses TRBV6-2 or TRBV6-3 and TRBJ2-1; TRBD2 aligns across 7 bases. This CDR3 is built from 15 residues. Trimming removed 6 bases from V and 0 bases from J; junction bases left unmatched: 5. Germline V gives CDR1 MNHEY, CDR2 SVGEGT. Here the CDR3 DNA reads TGTGCCAGCAGCAACGGCGGGAGCTCCTACAATGAGCAGTTCTTC. Residues: CASSNGGSSYNEQFF.

The CDR3 DNA is TGCGCCAGCAGCTTGGATCCAGTACAGGCTGAAGCTTTCTTT. It is translated as CASSLDPVQAEAFF. The V gene is TRBV5-1, the J gene TRBJ1-1; TRBD1 might be the D (5 bases). V dropped 0 bases and J dropped 6 bases, with 12 bases sitting between them. The CDR3 is 14 amino acids. Germline CDR1 is SGHRS and CDR2 is YFSETQ.

This clone came up once. The chain employs TRBV11-2 and TRBJ1-3, with D tentatively TRBD1 (5 bases). Per the germline V gene, CDR1 is SGHAT and CDR2 is FQNNGV. The germline V and J ends were trimmed by 0 bases and 3 bases, with 9 bases remaining between them. The CDR3 has 15 residues. CDR3 in amino acids: CASSLDRAGGNTIYF. The CDR3 bases are TGTGCCAGCAGCTTAGACAGGGCTGGTGGAAACACCATATATTTT.

The J gene is TRBJ1-4, the V gene TRBV5-8; D might be TRBD1 (6 bases). Germline CDR1 is SGHTS and CDR2 is YDEGEE. This CDR3 has 15 amino acids. V lost 4 bases to trimming and J lost 5 bases, with 15 bases between them. The CDR3 here is CASSVGATGNEKLFF. The CDR3 coding sequence is TGTGCCAGCAGCGTCGGGGCCACAGGGAATGAAAAACTGTTTTTT.

The V call is TRBV11-3, the J call TRBJ2-2, with D possibly TRBD1 on 6 matching bases. From germline, CDR1 is SGHNT and CDR2 YENEEA. Trimming pared 5 bases from V and 6 bases from J, leaving 13 bases between. The CDR3 is 14 residues long. The CDR3: CASSPDSLAGELFF. In DNA form, the CDR3 reads TGTGCCAGCAGCCCGGACAGTCTGGCCGGGGAGCTGTTTTTT.

The V and J genes are TRBV18 and TRBJ1-4; TRBD1 agrees at 7 bases. Germline V gene data show CDR1 as KGHSH and CDR2 as LQKENI. CDR3 length: 16 amino acids. Trimming cost V 2 bases and J 7 bases; bases outside gene matches: 10. The DNA of the CDR3 is TGTGCCAGCTCACCAAAACGACAGGGAGGATCTGAAAAACTGTTTTTT. Protein sequence: CASSPKRQGGSEKLFF.

The J gene is TRBJ1-2, the V gene TRBV14; D is unresolved. There are 13 residues in the CDR3. V lost 5 bases, J lost 3 bases, and 10 bases lay in between. Germline assignment: CDR1 SGHDN and CDR2 FVKESK. In nucleotides, the CDR3 is TGTGCCAGCAGCATAGCAGCTTACTATGGCTACACCTTC. Its protein product is CASSIAAYYGYTF.

This clone appeared a single time. The chain employs TRBV3-1 (or the pseudogene TRBV3-2) and TRBJ1-1; perhaps TRBD1 as D (5 bases). With 5 bases removed from V and 3 bases from J, the gap between germline ends came to 10 bases. The length of the CDR3 is 13 residues. CDR1 and CDR2 (germline): LGHDT, YNNKEL (reference sequence). The CDR3 here is CASSKGSDTEAFF. Here the CDR3 DNA reads TGTGCCAGCAGCAAGGGGTCGGACACTGAAGCTTTCTTT.

This chain joins TRBV2 and TRBJ1-4; 8 bases match TRBD1. Trimming at V came to 8 bases and at J to 6 bases, leaving 14 bases not matched to a gene. The CDR3 covers 16 residues. Germline V gene lookup returns CDR1 SNHLY and CDR2 FYNNEI. CDR3: CASFSRNRGVDEKLFF. For the CDR3, the DNA is TGTGCCAGCTTTTCGCGAAACAGGGGGGTAGATGAAAAACTGTTTTTT.

V and J are TRBV25-1 and TRBJ2-3, with D possibly matching TRBD2 (5 bases). In germline, CDR1 is MGHDK, CDR2 SYGVNS. CDR3 length: 17 amino acids. Trimming removed 4 bases at V and 0 bases at J, with 17 bases between. The CDR3 spells CASSVVTGGFSTDTQYF. CDR3 coding DNA: TGTGCCAGCAGTGTAGTCACGGGCGGGTTTAGCACAGATACGCAGTATTTT.